Listed below are T cell receptor beta chains from one sample, sequenced in a study of cytomegalovirus exposure and HLA in healthy donors. Using immunoSEQ multiplex PCR, the repertoire was profiled, and TCRdb retains in-frame clones only, with some absent. The sample carries approximately 130,000 clones, roughly 77% recorded once. Sequences were obtained from PBMCs. The origin of the receptors is a man between 18 and 35 years old in good health and CMV-seronegative. Both conserved end residues are part of each CDR3. Each record gives: J gene, V gene, CDR3 length, D gene, clone size, CDR3 protein, CDR3 DNA. The D gene is left open where the match is weak. Where a row states a size, it is once, few, many or the class of an expanded clone; other rows omit it.

TRBJ2-5 TRBV12-2 14 - once CASRPQGGQETQYF TGTGCAAGTCGCCCACAGGGGGGACAAGAGACCCAGTACTTC
TRBJ2-6 TRBV21-1 15 - - CASSKSSSGANVLTF TGTGCCAGCAGCAAATCTAGCTCTGGGGCCAACGTCCTGACTTTC
TRBJ1-2 TRBV11-1 14 - - CASSVQGTNYGYTF TGTGCCAGCAGCGTCCAGGGAACTAACTATGGCTACACCTTC
TRBJ2-3 TRBV28 14 TRBD1 once CASSSRQGWDTQYF TGTGCCAGCAGTTCTCGACAGGGGTGGGATACGCAGTATTTT
TRBJ2-1 TRBV25-1 17 - - CASSSSSPTGIYNEQFF TGTGCCAGCAGTTCCTCTTCCCCCACGGGGATCTACAATGAGCAGTTCTTC
TRBJ1-2 TRBV7-8 15 - - CASSLYTGFNYGYTF TGTGCCAGCAGCTTATATACCGGGTTCAACTATGGCTACACCTTC
TRBJ1-3 TRBV6-6 14 TRBD1 few CASILTGAGNTIYF TGTGCCAGCATCCTCACAGGGGCTGGAAACACCATATATTTT
TRBJ2-7 TRBV7-6 14 TRBD1 - CASSLNRGSYEQYF TGTGCCAGCAGCTTAAACAGGGGCTCCTACGAGCAGTACTTC
TRBJ2-3 TRBV14 16 TRBD2 - CASSLTSGGSTYTQYF TGTGCCAGCAGCCTGACTAGCGGGGGCTCCACATATACGCAGTATTTT
TRBJ1-2 TRBV5-1 15 TRBD1 - CASSTRTGANYGYTF TGCGCCAGCAGCACTCGGACAGGGGCTAACTATGGCTACACCTTC
TRBJ1-1 TRBV7-9 12 - - CSSSPSNTEAFF TGTTCCAGCAGCCCGTCCAACACTGAAGCTTTCTTT
TRBJ2-5 TRBV5-6 15 - - CASSLAGVNQETQYF TGTGCCAGCAGCTTGGCGGGGGTGAACCAAGAGACCCAGTACTTC
TRBJ1-2 TRBV15 14 TRBD1 - CATSRTGIGYGYTF TGTGCCACCAGCAGGACAGGGATAGGTTATGGCTACACCTTC
TRBJ1-3 TRBV7-2 16 - - CASSSLSAGGGNTIYF TGTGCCAGCAGCTCTCTATCTGCGGGAGGTGGAAACACCATATATTTT
TRBJ2-1 TRBV9 15 - - CASSVVGGSAGEQFF TGTGCCAGCAGCGTAGTTGGAGGGTCGGCAGGAGAGCAGTTCTTC
TRBJ1-1 TRBV18 16 TRBD1 - CASSPLAGGGNTEAFF TGTGCCAGCTCACCACTGGCAGGGGGCGGTAACACTGAAGCTTTCTTT
TRBJ2-2 TRBV7-3 16 TRBD1 once CASSSGTAANTGELFF TGTGCCAGCAGCTCGGGGACAGCAGCGAACACCGGGGAGCTGTTTTTT
TRBJ1-1 TRBV4-1 14 - - CASSLAGSNTEAFF TGCGCCAGCAGCCTAGCGGGCTCGAACACTGAAGCTTTCTTT
TRBJ1-2 TRBV29-1 12 TRBD1 - CSVATGVDGYTF TGCAGCGTTGCCACAGGGGTTGATGGCTACACCTTC
TRBJ2-1 TRBV6-5 15 TRBD2 - CASTHGAGGVREQFF TGTGCCAGCACCCACGGAGCGGGGGGGGTCAGGGAGCAGTTCTTC
TRBJ2-2 TRBV5-1 15 TRBD2 - CASSLGTKNTGELFF TGCGCCAGCAGCTTAGGGACTAAGAACACCGGGGAGCTGTTTTTT
TRBJ1-5 TRBV27 16 TRBD1 - CASSSLGTDSNQPQHF TGTGCCAGCAGTTCCTTAGGGACAGATAGCAATCAGCCCCAGCATTTT
TRBJ2-3 TRBV25-1 16 TRBD1 - CASSDMGQGPTDTQYF TGTGCCAGCAGTGATATGGGACAGGGACCCACAGATACGCAGTATTTT
TRBJ1-2 TRBV13 16 - - CASSLRGTETGHGYTF TGTGCCAGCAGCTTAAGGGGAACGGAGACAGGCCATGGCTACACCTTC
TRBJ1-2 TRBV5-4 13 TRBD1 - CVSSFFTGAGYTF TGTGTCAGCAGCTTTTTTACAGGGGCTGGCTACACCTTC
TRBJ2-5 TRBV4-1 14 TRBD2 - CASSPAGIGETQYF TGCGCCAGCAGCCCAGCGGGAATAGGTGAGACCCAGTACTTC
TRBJ1-1 TRBV7-9 15 - - CASSSPTGFGTEAFF TGTGCCAGCAGCTCACCCACAGGGTTTGGCACTGAAGCTTTCTTT
TRBJ2-2 TRBV5-1 14 TRBD1 few CASSLGTGGDGLFF TGCGCCAGCAGCCTGGGGACAGGGGGCGACGGGCTGTTTTTT
TRBJ2-1 TRBV5-1 15 TRBD2 - CASSLEAGGQHEQFF TGCGCCAGCAGCTTGGAGGCGGGGGGGCAGCATGAGCAGTTCTTC
TRBJ1-5 TRBV4-2 15 - - CASSQGSQGNQPQHF TGTGCCAGCAGCCAAGGGTCCCAGGGGAATCAGCCCCAGCATTTT
TRBJ1-1 TRBV9 15 - - CASSVAKGQNTEAFF TGTGCCAGCAGCGTAGCAAAGGGACAGAACACTGAAGCTTTCTTT
TRBJ2-3 TRBV19 19 TRBD2 few CASSHYGTSGGASTDTQYF TGTGCCAGTAGTCACTACGGGACTAGCGGGGGGGCCAGTACAGATACGCAGTATTTT
TRBJ2-2 TRBV5-1 13 TRBD2 - CASSPRLAGELFF TGCGCCAGCAGCCCCCGACTAGCGGGGGAGCTGTTTTTT
TRBJ1-1 TRBV29-1 14 - few CSVVNEGVNTEAFF TGCAGCGTTGTGAACGAGGGCGTAAACACTGAAGCTTTCTTT
TRBJ1-2 TRBV7-9 16 - - CASSPGLSGTSYGYTF TGTGCCAGCAGCCCTGGTCTCTCTGGGACAAGTTATGGCTACACCTTC
TRBJ2-3 TRBV15 17 TRBD2 - CATSRGFGGGAADTQYF TGTGCCACCAGCAGAGGATTCGGCGGGGGGGCCGCAGATACGCAGTATTTT
TRBJ2-3 TRBV5-1 15 TRBD1 - CASSREGARSDTQYF TGCGCCAGCAGCCGCGAGGGGGCGCGGAGCGATACGCAGTATTTT
TRBJ2-3 TRBV2 13 - - CASCRNPGDTQYF TGTGCCAGCTGCCGAAACCCCGGGGATACGCAGTATTTT
TRBJ1-4 TRBV5-1 15 TRBD1 - CASAPTRTGYEKLFF TGCGCCAGCGCCCCGACAAGGACAGGGTATGAAAAACTGTTTTTT
TRBJ2-3 TRBV7-3 14 - - CASSLWGERDTQYF TGTGCCAGCAGCTTATGGGGCGAGAGGGATACGCAGTATTTT
TRBJ2-3 TRBV6-1 15 TRBD1 - CASSEGTGGIDTQYF TGTGCCAGCAGTGAAGGGACAGGGGGCATAGATACGCAGTATTTT
TRBJ2-1 TRBV6-4 16 TRBD2 - CASSAGGYSSYNEQFF TGTGCCAGCAGTGCGGGGGGGTACTCATCCTACAATGAGCAGTTCTTC
TRBJ2-4 TRBV2 16 TRBD1 - CASTRDRGLGRNIQYF TGTGCCAGCACTAGGGACAGGGGGCTTGGGAGAAACATTCAGTACTTC